Reported below is one T cell receptor (beta chain). This sample was included in a study of T cell changes during pregnancy in multiple sclerosis. Germline CDR1 is SQVTM and CDR2 is ANQGSEA. CDR3 length: 16 residues. V shed 5 bases and J shed 2 bases, with 19 bases lying between them. Sequenced by immunoSEQ multiplex PCR; TCRdb stores in-frame clones only, minus some. The sample has some 77,000 clones, approximately 90% seen once. Sequencing used peripheral blood, obtained before pregnancy. The chain is built from TRBV29-1 and TRBJ2-1, with D possibly being TRBD1 (5 bases). This sequence was found in a female donor with multiple sclerosis, enrolled in a pregnancy study. CDR3 sequence reads: CSVLPSTASAYNEQFF. The CDR3 nucleotides read TGCAGCGTTCTTCCCTCGACAGCATCCGCCTACAATGAGCAGTTCTTC.